This T cell receptor beta chain was found in a study of T-cell reconstitution after alpha-beta-depleted transplantation in children. This clonotype was counted ten times or more. Library preparation (for TCRbeta) was performed with unique molecular identifiers. One entry per CDR3 protein results from TCRdb running MiXCR on the PCR reads. The sample lists about 280,000 distinct CDR3 sequences; 11% were seen once. The CDR3 has 16 residues. The J segment lost 4 bases and the V segment lost 2 bases, leaving 10 bases of the junction unmatched. Germline V gene lookup returns CDR1 DFQATT and CDR2 SNEGSKA (reference sequence).

This material consisted of peripheral blood, taken 180 days after TCRalphabeta/CD19-depleted stem cell transplant. The TCR originated in a male patient between 2 and 10 years old who had a stem cell transplant for chronic granulomatous disease, so the T cells may come from the graft donor. This chain uses TRBV20-1 with TRBJ2-7, with 11 bases identical to TRBD2. The CDR3 is CSARRTSGSLGYEQYF. The DNA for the CDR3 is TGCAGTGCTAGAAGGACTAGCGGGTCGTTGGGGTACGAGCAGTACTTC.